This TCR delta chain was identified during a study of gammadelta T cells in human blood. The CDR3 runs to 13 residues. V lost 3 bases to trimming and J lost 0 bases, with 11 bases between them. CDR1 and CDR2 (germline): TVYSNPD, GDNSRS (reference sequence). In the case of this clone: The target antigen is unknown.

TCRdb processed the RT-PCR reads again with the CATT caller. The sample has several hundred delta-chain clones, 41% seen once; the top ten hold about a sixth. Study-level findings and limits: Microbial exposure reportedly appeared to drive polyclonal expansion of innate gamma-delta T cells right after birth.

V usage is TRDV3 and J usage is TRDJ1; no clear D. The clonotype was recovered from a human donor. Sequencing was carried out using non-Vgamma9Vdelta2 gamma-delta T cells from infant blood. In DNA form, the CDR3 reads TGTGCCTTGCAAGCAGTATACACCGATAAACTCATCTTT. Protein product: CALQAVYTDKLIF.